This TCR beta chain appears in the sequencing data of a study of blood T cell repertoires in COVID-19. Repertoires were generated with immunoSEQ multiplex PCR, while TCRdb's copy carries only in-frame clones and drops some. The sample lists 80,000 to 130,000 clones, approximately 85% seen once, with about 6.3% in the top ten. The sequenced sample was peripheral blood. This sequence originates from a woman aged 55-69 years with acute or convalescent COVID-19.

Here the CDR3 DNA reads TGTGCCATCAGTGAGTCGTCTGCGGGAGGGCCTAATGGGGCCAACGTCCTGACTTTC. It encodes CAISESSAGGPNGANVLTF. The chain uses TRBV10-3 and TRBJ2-6; 9 bases are shared with TRBD2. The CDR3 loop spans 19 amino acids. CDR1 is ENHRY and CDR2 is SYGVKD in the germline V gene. V lost 0 bases to trimming and J lost 3 bases; unmatched junction nucleotides: 9.